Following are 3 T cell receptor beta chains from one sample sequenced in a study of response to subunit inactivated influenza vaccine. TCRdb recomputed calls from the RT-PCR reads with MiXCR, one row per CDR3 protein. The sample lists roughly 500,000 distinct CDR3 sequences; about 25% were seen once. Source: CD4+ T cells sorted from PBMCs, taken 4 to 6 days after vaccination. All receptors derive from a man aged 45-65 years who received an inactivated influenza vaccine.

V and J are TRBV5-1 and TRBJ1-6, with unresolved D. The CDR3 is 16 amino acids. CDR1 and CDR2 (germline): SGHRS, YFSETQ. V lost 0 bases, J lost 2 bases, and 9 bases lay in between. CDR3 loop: CASSLVPVAYNSPLHF. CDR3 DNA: TGCGCCAGCAGCTTGGTACCGGTGGCCTATAATTCACCCCTCCACTTT.

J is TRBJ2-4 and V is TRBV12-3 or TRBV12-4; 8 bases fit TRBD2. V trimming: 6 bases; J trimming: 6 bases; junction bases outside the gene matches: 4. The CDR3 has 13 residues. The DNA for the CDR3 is TGTGCCAGCAGCGAGCGGGGGATAAACATTCAGTACTTC. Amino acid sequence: CASSERGINIQYF.

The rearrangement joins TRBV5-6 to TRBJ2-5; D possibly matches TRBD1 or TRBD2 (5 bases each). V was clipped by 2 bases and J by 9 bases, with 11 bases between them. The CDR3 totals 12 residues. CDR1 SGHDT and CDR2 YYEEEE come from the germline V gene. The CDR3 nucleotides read TGTGCCAGCAGCTTAGGGACCGTGGCCCAGTACTTC. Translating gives CASSLGTVAQYF. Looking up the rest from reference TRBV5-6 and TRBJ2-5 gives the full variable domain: DAGVTQSPTHLIKTRGQQVTLRCSPKSGHDTVSWYQQALGQGPQFIFQYYEEEERQRGNFPDRFSGHQFPNYSSELNVNALLLGDSALYLCASSLGTVAQYFGPGTRLLVL.